This TCR beta chain was recorded in a study of blood T cell repertoires in COVID-19. Study details: Sample material is recorded as cDNA or gDNA derived from T cells, B-cell-depleted T cells, or PBMCs.

J gave up 2 bases and V 5 bases, and 12 bases lay outside the gene matches. The CDR3 extends over 16 amino acids. Germline CDR1 and CDR2: SGHVS and FNYEAQ. This table comes from immunoSEQ multiplex PCR, and its TCRdb copy is limited to in-frame clones, with some not included. The table lists some 110,000 clones, 86% of them singletons. Specimen: peripheral blood. The chain joins TRBV7-6 to TRBJ2-7; 7 nucleotides line up with TRBD2. The clonotype comes from a man aged 70 or older who had recovered from COVID-19. The CDR3 here is CASSPQLAKLPYEQYF. CDR3 nucleotide sequence: TGTGCCAGCAGCCCGCAACTAGCGAAACTTCCCTACGAGCAGTACTTC.